Below, 10 T cell receptor beta chains from the same sample are listed, as sequenced in a study of identifying expanded T cells in peripheral blood. Assay: immunoSEQ multiplex PCR; the TCRdb copy retains only in-frame clones and omits some. Of under 95,000 clones in the sample, about 88% were seen once. The sample taken for sequencing was blood. These receptors all come from a person between 18 and 70 years old in good health.

The chain has TRBV6-6 and TRBJ1-5; 7 bases line up with TRBD1. V dropped 5 bases and J dropped 5; count of bases not matched to a gene: 12. Germline V lookup: CDR1 MNHNY, CDR2 SVGAGI (reference sequence). The CDR3 sequence is 16 residues long. CDR3 loop: CASSTRQGPWDQPQHF. Here the CDR3 DNA reads TGTGCCAGCAGTACCCGACAGGGCCCTTGGGATCAGCCCCAGCATTTT.

The gene calls are TRBV11-2 and TRBJ1-6; no clear D gene. Germline CDR1 reads SGHAT; CDR2 reads FQNNGV. Trimming took off 1 base at V and 10 bases at J, with 8 bases between the two ends. The CDR3 loop spans 13 amino acids. CDR3 DNA sequence: TGTGCCAGCAGCTTAGTCGCTGACTCACCCCTCCACTTT. Translation gives CASSLVADSPLHF.

V and J are TRBV4-1 and TRBJ2-1; possible D gene TRBD1, 5 bases. Germline V gives CDR1 MGHRA, CDR2 YSYEKL. This CDR3 region has 13 residues. V lost 0 bases, J lost 10 bases, and 10 bases lay in between. CDR3 nucleotides: TGCGCCAGCAGCCAAGAGGCGTGGACAGAGCAGTTCTTC. Protein: CASSQEAWTEQFF.

The chain is built from TRBV5-4 and TRBJ2-7, with 10 bases identical to TRBD1. Germline-derived CDR1 and CDR2 are SGHNT and YYREEE (reference sequence). V gave up 4 bases and J gave up 2 bases; unmatched junction bases: 6. There are 15 residues in the CDR3. CDR3 in DNA: TGTGCCAGCAGCCAAGGGACAGGGGATACCTACGAGCAGTACTTC. Translated, it gives CASSQGTGDTYEQYF.

This clone was detected only a few times. The J gene is TRBJ2-7, the V gene TRBV19; maybe TRBD1 (6 bases). Germline CDR1 reads LNHDA; CDR2 reads SQIVND (reference sequence). V lost 6 bases and J lost 5, with 14 bases in between. The CDR3 is 13 residues long. The CDR3 reads CASSLRGDDEQYF. As DNA, the CDR3 is TGTGCCAGTAGCCTCAGGGGAGACGACGAGCAGTACTTC.

The rearrangement joins TRBV10-3 to TRBJ1-5; tentatively, D is TRBD1 (5 bases). Per germline, CDR1 ENHRY and CDR2 SYGVKD. The CDR3 sequence is 15 residues long. Trimming left V 10 bases short and J 0 bases short, with 16 bases between. CDR3 DNA sequence: TGTGCCACCGATTCCGGGACGGTTAGCAATCAGCCCCAGCATTTT. Protein product: CATDSGTVSNQPQHF.

This clone was seen once. The chain is built from TRBV27 and TRBJ2-7; D is possibly TRBD2 (6 bases). The V end lost 2 bases, the J end lost 4 bases, and 18 bases lay between the germline ends. The CDR3 length is 16 residues. Germline CDR1 MNHEY, CDR2 SMNVEV (reference sequence). CDR3 in amino acids: CASSLKARDLPYEQYF. DNA of the CDR3: TGTGCCAGCAGTTTAAAGGCCCGGGACTTACCATACGAGCAGTACTTC.

The genes are TRBV19 and TRBJ2-1; D may correspond to TRBD1 or TRBD2 (7 bases each). Germline CDR1 and CDR2: LNHDA and SQIVND (reference sequence). Trimming removed 5 bases from V and 10 bases from J, with 21 bases in between. The CDR3 length is 15 residues. The CDR3 DNA reads as TGTGCCAGTAGTTCGCAGACTAGGGGGCGGGAGGAGCAGTTCTTC. It encodes CASSSQTRGREEQFF.

In the case of this clone: Different DNA sequences within this sample yield the same CDR3. V and J are TRBV18 and TRBJ2-3; D gene unclear. V was cut by 2 bases and J by 6 bases, with 3 bases left in between. Per germline, CDR1 KGHSH and CDR2 LQKENI. This CDR3 spans 11 amino acids. CDR3 nucleotides: TGTGCCAGCTCACCATCTGATACGCAGTATTTT. Its protein product is CASSPSDTQYF.

The chain has TRBV6-5 and TRBJ2-1; D might be TRBD2 (6 bases). Between the trimmed V and J ends, which lost 5 bases and 8 bases, there was a span of 10 bases. This CDR3 region has 12 residues. Germline V gene lookup returns CDR1 MNHEY and CDR2 SVGAGI. This chain's CDR3 is CASSGGLDEQFF. For the CDR3, the DNA is TGTGCCAGCAGTGGGGGGTTGGATGAGCAGTTCTTC.